The 25 T cell receptor beta chains reported below all come from one sample, sequenced in a study of blood T cell repertoires in COVID-19. The assay was immunoSEQ multiplex PCR, and TCRdb's table has in-frame clones only and misses some. Here the sample spans more than 50,000 clones, over 75% being singletons. Sequences were obtained from peripheral blood. The receptors shown here come from a human donor in a cohort sampled during active COVID-19.

The chain couples TRBV5-5 to TRBJ1-6; D uncertain. The V and J ends lost 4 bases and 0 bases respectively, with 11 bases between them. Germline V gene data show CDR1 as SGHKS and CDR2 as YYEKEE (reference sequence). The CDR3 has 16 residues. The DNA for the CDR3 is TGTGCCAGCAGCCCTGATCTACTCTCCTATAATTCACCCCTCCACTTT. The encoded protein is CASSPDLLSYNSPLHF.

The chain employs TRBV6-5 and TRBJ1-2; D may be TRBD1 (5 bases). The V gene lost 5 bases and the J gene lost 8 bases, with 15 bases spanning the gap. Looked up from germline, CDR1 is MNHEY and CDR2 is SVGAGI. The CDR3 is 13 residues long. The CDR3 bases are TGTGCCAGCAGTATGTACCCAGGGAACGGCTACACCTTC. Its translation is CASSMYPGNGYTF.

The chain is built from TRBV5-1 and TRBJ2-2, with 14 bases that match TRBD2. Germline lookup yields CDR1 SGHRS and CDR2 YFSETQ. The CDR3 runs to 16 residues. Losses at the gene ends were 2 bases for V and 4 bases for J; bases not matched to a gene: 1. The CDR3 DNA follows: TGCGCCAGCAGCTTCGGACTAGCGGGAGGCACCGGGGAGCTGTTTTTT. Its protein product is CASSFGLAGGTGELFF. Drawing the rest from reference TRBV5-1 and TRBJ2-2, the complete variable domain is KAGVTQTPRYLIKTRGQQVTLSCSPISGHRSVSWYQQTPGQGLQFLFEYFSETQRNKGNFPGRFSGRQFSNSRSEMNVSTLELGDSALYLCASSFGLAGGTGELFFGEGSRLTVL.

The chain is built from TRBV10-3 and TRBJ2-7; D is possibly TRBD2 (6 bases). The germline V and J ends were trimmed by 6 bases and 6 bases, with 21 bases remaining between them. CDR3 length: 15 residues. Germline-derived CDR1 and CDR2 are ENHRY and SYGVKD. Here the CDR3 reads CAISDLAEGSSEQYF. In DNA, the CDR3 is TGTGCCATCAGCGACCTGGCGGAGGGAAGCAGCGAGCAGTACTTC.

CDR3 amino acids: CASSVASGESYEQYF. The CDR3 bases are TGTGCCAGCAGCGTGGCTAGCGGGGAGTCCTACGAGCAGTACTTC. The chain links TRBV9 to TRBJ2-7, with 9 bases identical to TRBD2. The germline V gene has CDR1 SGDLS and CDR2 YYNGEE. Trimming took 2 bases from V and 1 from J; bases not matched to a gene: 4. CDR3 length: 15 amino acids.

The rearrangement uses TRBV27 and TRBJ2-1, with 7 bases identical to TRBD2. Germline loops: CDR1 MNHEY, CDR2 SMNVEV (reference sequence). V shed 2 bases, J shed 5 bases, and the junction held 3 bases outside the gene matches. The CDR3 consists of 14 residues. CDR3 DNA: TGTGCCAGCAGTTTACTAGCGGTAAACAATGAGCAGTTCTTC. Amino acids: CASSLLAVNNEQFF.

The V and J genes are TRBV30 and TRBJ1-1; no firm D call. Trimming shortened V by 3 bases and J by 1 base, and 15 bases separated the two germline ends. The germline V gene encodes CDR1 GTSNPN and CDR2 SVGIG (reference sequence). This CDR3 is built from 15 residues. The CDR3 DNA sequence: TGTGCCTGGAGCAACCCAGAAAATGGGAACACTGAAGCTTTCTTT. This codes for CAWSNPENGNTEAFF.

This sequence joins TRBV5-6 and TRBJ1-6, with TRBD1 identical over 8 bases. The J segment lost 9 bases and the V segment lost 0 bases, leaving 2 bases of the junction unmatched. The germline V gene encodes CDR1 SGHDT and CDR2 YYEEEE. The CDR3 extends over 14 amino acids. CDR3 sequence reads: CASSLGTGLSPLHF. CDR3 in DNA: TGTGCCAGCAGCTTGGGGACAGGGCTTTCACCCCTCCACTTT.

The chain carries TRBV27 and TRBJ1-5, with D hard to call. The ends were cut back, 2 bases at V and 0 bases at J, with 11 bases in the middle. The germline V gene encodes CDR1 MNHEY and CDR2 SMNVEV (reference sequence). The CDR3 covers 16 residues. The CDR3 bases are TGTGCCAGCAGTTTAATCGCCGGGATTAGCAATCAGCCCCAGCATTTT. This gives the protein CASSLIAGISNQPQHF.

The chain employs TRBV10-3 and TRBJ2-5; 8 bases line up with TRBD2. The CDR3 loop spans 15 amino acids. Germline CDR1 reads ENHRY; CDR2 reads SYGVKD. Germline trimming cut 6 bases from V and 3 bases from J; bases unmatched to any gene: 9. The CDR3 DNA is TGTGCCATCAGCCGAGAAGTTAGCGGGGAAGAGACCCAGTACTTC. Protein sequence: CAISREVSGEETQYF.

This chain joins TRBV6-2 or TRBV6-3 and TRBJ2-4; the D gene is possibly TRBD2 (5 bases). The CDR3 is made up of 13 amino acids. With 5 bases removed from V and 8 bases from J, the gap between germline ends came to 13 bases. Germline V gene data show CDR1 as MNHEY and CDR2 as SVGEGT. The CDR3 here is CASSPADGDIQYF. CDR3 bases: TGTGCCAGCAGTCCGGCGGACGGGGACATTCAGTACTTC.

This rearrangement joins TRBV4-1 to TRBJ1-4; D gene unclear. Germline V CDR1 and CDR2: MGHRA, YSYEKL. V was shortened by 1 base and J by 0 bases, with 9 bases between the two germline ends. The length of the CDR3 is 16 residues. The CDR3 nucleotides read TGCGCCAGCAGCCAAGTGGGAGTAGCAACTAATGAAAAACTGTTTTTT. Protein: CASSQVGVATNEKLFF.

The chain combines TRBV28 with TRBJ2-1, with TRBD2 matching over 9 bases. Germline V gene data show CDR1 as MDHEN and CDR2 as SYDVKM. This CDR3 spans 14 amino acids. The V gene end was trimmed by 5 bases and the J gene end by 8 bases; junction bases not matched to a gene: 7. CDR3 region: CASSRGLALDEQFF. CDR3 DNA: TGTGCCAGCAGTAGGGGACTAGCTTTAGATGAGCAGTTCTTC. Full variable domain (outside the CDR3, taken from reference TRBV28 and TRBJ2-1): DVKVTQSSRYLVKRTGEKVFLECVQDMDHENMFWYRQDPGLGLRLIYFSYDVKMKEKGDIPEGYSVSREKKERFSLILESASTNQTSMYLCASSRGLALDEQFFGPGTRLTVL.

The V and J genes are TRBV4-2 and TRBJ2-2, with D possibly matching TRBD1 (5 bases). Trimming left V 6 bases short and J 0 bases short, with 8 bases between. Germline V gene lookup returns CDR1 LGHNA and CDR2 YNFKEQ. The CDR3 is made up of 14 amino acids. This chain's CDR3 is CASSWGTNTGELFF. The DNA for the CDR3 is TGTGCCAGCAGTTGGGGCACGAACACCGGGGAGCTGTTTTTT.

J is TRBJ2-3 and V is TRBV19; D possibly corresponds to TRBD1 (5 bases). The CDR3 sequence is 13 residues long. Trimming pared 7 bases from V and 2 bases from J, leaving 10 bases between. Germline V gives CDR1 LNHDA, CDR2 SQIVND (reference sequence). As DNA, the CDR3 is TGTGCCAGTATGGGGCAGAACACAGATACGCAGTATTTT. Translation: CASMGQNTDTQYF.

There are a few counts of this clone. The V and J genes are TRBV7-5 and TRBJ2-7; the table's D call, TRBD1, has no DNA check behind it. TRBV7-5 is designated a pseudogene. CDR3 length: 13 amino acids. The CDR3 loop reads CVRSWATLYEQYF. Written as DNA, the CDR3 is TGTGTCAGAAGCTGGGCGACCCTCTACGAGCAGTACTTC.

The chain carries TRBV4-1 and TRBJ1-3; D not certain. The CDR3 runs to 17 residues. Deletions cut 4 bases from V and 0 bases from J, with 16 bases between. Germline V gives CDR1 MGHRA, CDR2 YSYEKL. The CDR3 bases are TGCGCCAGCAGCCGTCGAGAAGCCGCTAGCTCTGGAAACACCATATATTTT. Residues: CASSRREAASSGNTIYF.

This rearrangement joins TRBV5-1 to TRBJ1-1; 7 bases agree with TRBD1. The CDR3 covers 14 residues. Germline assignment: CDR1 SGHRS and CDR2 YFSETQ. The V gene end was trimmed by 1 base and the J gene end by 0 bases; junction bases not matched to a gene: 0. CDR3 in amino acids: CASSLTGVNTEAFF. CDR3 coding DNA: TGCGCCAGCAGCTTGACAGGGGTGAACACTGAAGCTTTCTTT.

The DNA for the CDR3 is TGTGCCAGCTCACCAGGGACAGGGGGCTTCCAGCCCCAGCATTTT. Amino acids: CASSPGTGGFQPQHF. The rearrangement joins TRBV18 to TRBJ1-5; 12 bases match TRBD1. This CDR3 has 15 amino acids. The germline gives CDR1 KGHSH, CDR2 LQKENI. V gave up 2 bases and J gave up 7 bases; unmatched junction bases: 3.

This chain uses TRBV15 with TRBJ2-5; TRBD1 is a possible D gene (6 bases). In germline, CDR1 is LNHNV, CDR2 YYDKDF (reference sequence). Trimming took 3 bases from V and 5 from J, leaving 16 bases between them. The CDR3 loop spans 15 amino acids. CDR3 residues: CATSRRVTGQETQYF. The CDR3 coding sequence is TGTGCCACCAGCAGGAGGGTGACAGGACAGGAGACCCAGTACTTC.

This chain connects TRBV6-5 to TRBJ2-7; perhaps TRBD1 as D (5 bases). Germline CDR1 is MNHEY and CDR2 is SVGAGI. V was shortened by 6 bases and J by 3 bases, with 15 bases between the two germline ends. The CDR3 sequence is 14 residues long. As DNA, the CDR3 is TGTGCCAGCAGCATAGCCAGGGCCGACTACGAGCAGTACTTC. It is translated as CASSIARADYEQYF.

J is TRBJ2-7 and V is TRBV13; TRBD2 is a possible D gene (6 bases). The CDR3 loop spans 14 amino acids. Germline lookup yields CDR1 PRHDT and CDR2 FYEKMQ (reference sequence). The ends were cut back, 4 bases at V and 7 bases at J, with 17 bases in the middle. This CDR3 reads CASSSTGGHGEQYF. DNA for the CDR3: TGTGCCAGCAGCTCCACCGGGGGTCACGGGGAGCAGTACTTC.

J is TRBJ2-7 and V is TRBV2, with TRBD2 matching 8 bases. The CDR3 extends over 14 amino acids. Germline-derived CDR1 and CDR2 are SNHLY and FYNNEI. V lost 7 bases, J lost 5 bases, and 10 bases stayed unmatched. This CDR3 reads CASTPLAVQDEQYF. In DNA form, the CDR3 reads TGTGCCAGCACCCCACTAGCGGTTCAGGACGAGCAGTACTTC.

V usage is TRBV2 and J usage is TRBJ2-5; TRBD2 matches at 11 bases. CDR1 is SNHLY, CDR2 FYNNEI, per germline. J gave up 1 base and V 3 bases, and 10 bases lay outside the gene matches. CDR3 length: 18 amino acids. CDR3 DNA sequence: TGTGCCAGCAGTGAGAATTTAGCGGGAGGGGATCCCCAAGAGACCCAGTACTTC. This gives the protein CASSENLAGGDPQETQYF.

The table lists this clone with a few counts. This chain uses TRBV19 with TRBJ1-5; possible D gene TRBD1, 6 bases. The germline V gene has CDR1 LNHDA and CDR2 SQIVND (reference sequence). This CDR3 has 15 amino acids. The V gene lost 6 bases and the J gene lost 0 bases, with 12 bases spanning the gap. The CDR3 DNA reads as TGTGCCAGTAGCCTGACAGGATATAGCAATCAGCCCCAGCATTTT. Translating gives CASSLTGYSNQPQHF.